The table lists the clone carrying this T cell receptor beta chain with many counts. Its specificity is unknown. iRepertoire HTBI primers and Arm-PCR of CDR3 regions built TCR beta libraries. One entry per CDR3 protein, called by TCRdb with MiXCR from the multiplex PCR reads. This table has approximately 400,000 distinct CDR3 sequences, around 15% appearing once. These data are taken from a study of regulatory T cells in long-lasting Graves disease. Overall study context: Antithyroid drugs had been taken under 3 months by newly diagnosed Graves' patients. Study-level points and caveats: Newly diagnosed disease favored TRBV20-1 and TRBJ2-1 over persistent disease.

The time point denotes: newly diagnosed GD, antithyroid drugs for less than 3 months. The TCR library used RNA extracted from PBMCs. In each case, Graves' disease was diagnosed per American Thyroid Association guidelines. EDTA tubes collected nine milliliters of peripheral blood. The germline V gene encodes CDR1 MNHNS and CDR2 SASEGT. V was clipped by 6 bases and J by 6 bases; unmatched bases: 12. The CDR3 runs 16 residues. The material sequenced was peripheral blood mononuclear cells (PBMCs), taken at new diagnosis, from a patient treated with antithyroid drugs. This rearrangement joins TRBV6-1 to TRBJ2-2; 8 bases are a match to TRBD1. The receptor comes from a female donor with Graves disease. This chain's CDR3 is CASSPLGRGRAGELFF. DNA for the CDR3: TGTGCCAGCAGCCCCCTGGGCAGGGGGCGCGCCGGGGAGCTGTTTTTT.